These 25 T cell receptor beta chains share one sample of origin, sequenced in a study of shared clonotypes between healthy human individuals. In the naive CD8 group, cells lacked CD45RO and were positively selected for CCR7, so terminally differentiated effector memory CD45RA+ cells were left out. The assay was immunoSEQ multiplex PCR, and TCRdb's table has in-frame clones only and misses some. The repertoire has about 2 million clones, about 95% of them found once; the top ten carry more than 0.95%. Input material: naive CD8+ T cells sorted from blood. Receptor source: a man younger than 35 in good health.

The chain links TRBV27 to TRBJ2-5; 11 bases are a match to TRBD2. The CDR3 loop spans 16 amino acids. Trimming took 5 bases from V and 5 from J; bases not matched to a gene: 10. Per the germline V gene, CDR1 is MNHEY and CDR2 is SMNVEV (reference sequence). The CDR3 loop reads CASSPLAGGKQETQYF. In nucleotides, the CDR3 is TGTGCCAGCAGTCCTCTAGCGGGGGGCAAGCAGGAGACCCAGTACTTC.

The rearrangement joins TRBV19 to TRBJ1-1; no firm D call. Deletions cut 0 bases from V and 0 bases from J, with 11 bases between. CDR1 and CDR2 (germline): LNHDA, SQIVND (reference sequence). The CDR3 length is 16 residues. For the CDR3, the DNA is TGTGCCAGTAGTATAGATGATAAGGGCATGAACACTGAAGCTTTCTTT. Translation: CASSIDDKGMNTEAFF.

The rearrangement uses TRBV11-2 and TRBJ2-3; a possible D gene is TRBD2 (6 bases). The germline V gene encodes CDR1 SGHAT and CDR2 FQNNGV. V lost 3 bases and J lost 4, with 23 bases in between. The CDR3 covers 18 residues. CDR3 sequence (DNA): TGTGCCAGCAGCTTTCTCCGGGGGATTAGCGGAGGATCAGATACGCAGTATTTT. The encoded protein is CASSFLRGISGGSDTQYF.

This rearrangement joins TRBV4-1 to TRBJ2-7, with D possibly being TRBD1 (7 bases). CDR3 length: 14 residues. From germline, CDR1 is MGHRA and CDR2 YSYEKL. With 4 bases removed from V and 4 bases from J, the gap between germline ends came to 14 bases. DNA for the CDR3: TGCGCCAGCAGCCCCGTGACAGGGAGGTACGAGCAGTACTTC. Protein: CASSPVTGRYEQYF.

The CDR3 reads CAIKEDLSTDTQYF. CDR3 bases: TGTGCCATCAAAGAGGACCTTAGCACAGATACGCAGTATTTT. The chain has TRBV10-3 and TRBJ2-3; D is unresolved. Germline-derived CDR1 and CDR2 are ENHRY and SYGVKD. The CDR3 is made up of 14 amino acids. V dropped 7 bases and J dropped 0 bases, with 11 bases sitting between them.

V and J are TRBV29-1 and TRBJ2-1; TRBD1 might be the D (5 bases). The CDR3 is 13 residues long. Trimming left V 3 bases short and J 6 bases short, with 12 bases between. Germline V gene sequence: CDR1 SQVTM, CDR2 ANQGSEA. CDR3 sequence (DNA): TGCAGCGTTGAGGGGCACGATTCCAATGAGCAGTTCTTC. Protein product: CSVEGHDSNEQFF.

The chain links TRBV7-9 to TRBJ2-5; D unclear. The germline V gene has CDR1 SEHNR and CDR2 FQNEAQ (reference sequence). This CDR3 spans 13 amino acids. Between the trimmed V and J ends, which lost 6 bases and 5 bases, there was a span of 13 bases. As DNA, the CDR3 is TGTGCCAGCAGGGCTGCTTCCAAGGAGACCCAGTACTTC. Translating gives CASRAASKETQYF.

This chain links TRBV9 with TRBJ1-2; the D is unclear. V dropped 4 bases and J dropped 0 bases, with 10 bases sitting between them. This CDR3 region has 14 residues. The germline V gene encodes CDR1 SGDLS and CDR2 YYNGEE. The CDR3, as DNA: TGTGCCAGCAGCCCTGAAGGTTCTAACTATGGCTACACCTTC. Its translation is CASSPEGSNYGYTF.

The chain's CDR3 is CAWGLGSSYEQYF. The CDR3, as DNA: TGTGCCTGGGGCCTCGGGAGCTCCTACGAGCAGTACTTC. The chain recombines TRBV2 with TRBJ2-7; a possible D gene is TRBD2 (6 bases). The CDR3 is 13 residues long. CDR1 is SNHLY and CDR2 is FYNNEI in the germline V gene. V dropped 11 bases and J dropped 0 bases, with 14 bases sitting between them.

This clone has only one observation. The V gene is TRBV2, the J gene TRBJ2-5; 8 nucleotides align to TRBD2. After removal of 7 bases from V and 5 bases from J, the junction contained 6 bases not matched to a gene. CDR1 and CDR2 from the germline V gene are SNHLY and FYNNEI. The CDR3 sequence is 13 residues long. The CDR3 DNA follows: TGTGCCAGCACCGGGAGGGGGTGGGAGACCCAGTACTTC. Translated: CASTGRGWETQYF.

The gene calls are TRBV5-4 and TRBJ2-5; D might be TRBD1 (5 bases). Per germline, CDR1 SGHNT and CDR2 YYREEE (reference sequence). The CDR3 length is 15 residues. V lost 0 bases and J 5 bases, leaving 14 bases between the germline ends. The CDR3 bases are TGTGCCAGCAGCTTGGTGGGGAAGGGGTGGGAGACCCAGTACTTC. Translation gives CASSLVGKGWETQYF.

This chain joins TRBV7-6 and TRBJ2-7, with D perhaps matching TRBD2 (5 bases). V gave up 1 base and J gave up 6 bases, with 7 bases separating them. This CDR3 is built from 12 residues. The germline gives CDR1 SGHVS, CDR2 FNYEAQ. The CDR3 sequence: CASSLEAGEQYF. The CDR3 DNA follows: TGTGCCAGCAGCTTAGAGGCGGGCGAGCAGTACTTC.

V usage is TRBV30 and J usage is TRBJ2-7; perhaps TRBD1 as D (5 bases). Trimming stripped 1 base from V and 6 bases from J, with 10 bases between. Per the germline V gene, CDR1 is GTSNPN and CDR2 is SVGIG (reference sequence). There are 12 residues in the CDR3. The CDR3 nucleotides read TGTGCCTGGAGTGCGGCAGGGCGCGAGCAGTACTTC. As protein: CAWSAAGREQYF. The complete variable domain, with remaining parts taken from reference TRBV30 and TRBJ2-7, reads SQTIHQWPATLVQPVGSPLSLECTVEGTSNPNLYWYRQAAGRGLQLLFYSVGIGQISSEVPQNLSASRPQDRQFILSSKKLLLSDSGFYLCAWSAAGREQYFGPGTRLTVT.

The genes are TRBV10-2 and TRBJ2-3, with 12 bases aligning to TRBD2. Trimming at V came to 7 bases and at J to 5 bases, leaving 10 bases not matched to a gene. Germline V lookup: CDR1 WSHSY, CDR2 SAAADI. The CDR3 length is 16 residues. The CDR3 nucleotides read TGCGCCAGCAACAATCGACTAGCGGGAGATGAAGATACGCAGTATTTT. It codes for CASNNRLAGDEDTQYF.

Here the CDR3 reads CAITPSSGDSPYEQYF. In DNA form, the CDR3 reads TGTGCCATCACCCCGTCATCGGGGGACTCTCCTTACGAGCAGTACTTC. The genes are TRBV10-3 and TRBJ2-7; tentatively, D is TRBD2 (6 bases). In germline, CDR1 is ENHRY, CDR2 SYGVKD. This CDR3 has 16 residues. The ends were cut back, 7 bases at V and 4 bases at J, with 23 bases in the middle.

With respect to this clone: The same CDR3 can be traced to other DNA sequences in this sample. V usage is TRBV7-6 and J usage is TRBJ2-7, with D possibly matching TRBD1 (5 bases). V was cut by 2 bases and J by 1 base, with 6 bases left in between. Germline loops: CDR1 SGHVS, CDR2 FNYEAQ. The length of the CDR3 is 13 residues. Here the CDR3 reads CASSLSGSYEQYF. CDR3 coding DNA: TGTGCCAGCAGCTTATCAGGGTCCTACGAGCAGTACTTC.

The chain carries TRBV11-2 and TRBJ1-1; maybe TRBD1 (6 bases). This CDR3 has 16 amino acids. Trimming removed 2 bases from V and 4 bases from J, with 17 bases in between. Germline V gives CDR1 SGHAT, CDR2 FQNNGV. The CDR3 coding sequence is TGTGCCAGCAGCTTATCCAGGGGTAGTGGGAGCACTGAAGCTTTCTTT. Translating it yields CASSLSRGSGSTEAFF.

The chain carries TRBV15 and TRBJ1-5, with a tentative D call TRBD1 (5 bases). The CDR3 runs to 18 residues. The germline gives CDR1 LNHNV, CDR2 YYDKDF (reference sequence). The V gene lost 8 bases and the J gene lost 0 bases, with 23 bases spanning the gap. CDR3 sequence reads: CATSGGRDPSYSNQPQHF. CDR3 DNA sequence: TGTGCCACCTCGGGAGGCCGGGACCCTTCTTATAGCAATCAGCCCCAGCATTTT.

The rearrangement uses TRBV27 and TRBJ1-1, with D unclear. This CDR3 contains 13 residues. Germline V gives CDR1 MNHEY, CDR2 SMNVEV (reference sequence). Trimming left V 6 bases short and J 0 bases short, with 8 bases between. The CDR3 DNA reads as TGTGCCAGCAGCGGACTGGTGAACACTGAAGCTTTCTTT. It is translated as CASSGLVNTEAFF.

J is TRBJ1-1 and V is TRBV29-1; 8 bases map to TRBD1. The CDR3 runs 14 residues. With 4 bases clipped from V and 1 base from J, the junction kept 5 bases outside the gene matches. Germline V gives CDR1 SQVTM, CDR2 ANQGSEA. The CDR3 protein is CSVAGGQTNTEAFF. The CDR3 nucleotides are TGCAGCGTTGCAGGGGGCCAGACGAACACTGAAGCTTTCTTT. The full variable domain, completed using reference TRBV29-1 and TRBJ1-1, is SAVISQKPSRDICQRGTSLTIQCQVDSQVTMMFWYRQQPGQSLTLIATANQGSEATYESGFVIDKFPISRPNLTFSTLTVSNMSPEDSSIYLCSVAGGQTNTEAFFGQGTRLTVV.

V is TRBV27 and J is TRBJ1-1; D is unclear. The CDR3 loop spans 14 amino acids. V was trimmed by 5 bases and J by 5 bases, leaving 15 bases between them. Germline V gene lookup returns CDR1 MNHEY and CDR2 SMNVEV (reference sequence). CDR3 sequence: CASSREAGETEAFF. CDR3 nucleotides: TGTGCCAGCAGTCGCGAGGCTGGTGAAACTGAAGCTTTCTTT.

This chain uses TRBV7-9 with TRBJ2-1; 7 positions agree with TRBD2. CDR1 and CDR2 (germline): SEHNR, FQNEAQ (reference sequence). The trim removed 2 bases at V and 0 bases at J, leaving 4 bases unmatched. There are 16 residues in the CDR3. The CDR3 DNA reads as TGTGCCAGCAGCTTAAACGAGCGGGACTCCTACAATGAGCAGTTCTTC. This sequence encodes CASSLNERDSYNEQFF.

J is TRBJ2-1 and V is TRBV5-1; 9 bases match TRBD2. CDR3 length: 14 residues. CDR1 is SGHRS, CDR2 YFSETQ, per germline. Trimming removed 5 bases from V and 6 bases from J; junction bases left unmatched: 6. This chain's CDR3 is CASREAGGANEQFF. The CDR3 nucleotides are TGCGCCAGCAGAGAAGCGGGGGGCGCCAATGAGCAGTTCTTC.

This chain uses TRBV30 with TRBJ2-7; weak D call: TRBD1 (5 bases). Trimming took 3 bases from V and 0 from J, leaving 9 bases between them. The CDR3 extends over 13 amino acids. Germline assignment: CDR1 GTSNPN and CDR2 SVGIG (reference sequence). The CDR3 DNA follows: TGTGCCTGGAGACAGGCTGGCTCCTACGAGCAGTACTTC. Residues: CAWRQAGSYEQYF. Together with reference TRBV30 and TRBJ2-7, the CDR3 gives the full variable domain: SQTIHQWPATLVQPVGSPLSLECTVEGTSNPNLYWYRQAAGRGLQLLFYSVGIGQISSEVPQNLSASRPQDRQFILSSKKLLLSDSGFYLCAWRQAGSYEQYFGPGTRLTVT.

CDR3 DNA sequence: TGTGCCAGCAGCTTTGGGGGGTCGGTAGGCGAGCAGTACTTC. Translation gives CASSFGGSVGEQYF. V is TRBV7-9 and J is TRBJ2-7, with D possibly being TRBD2 (6 bases). Trimming pared 3 bases from V and 6 bases from J, leaving 15 bases between. CDR1 is SEHNR and CDR2 is FQNEAQ in the germline V gene (reference sequence). This CDR3 is built from 14 residues.